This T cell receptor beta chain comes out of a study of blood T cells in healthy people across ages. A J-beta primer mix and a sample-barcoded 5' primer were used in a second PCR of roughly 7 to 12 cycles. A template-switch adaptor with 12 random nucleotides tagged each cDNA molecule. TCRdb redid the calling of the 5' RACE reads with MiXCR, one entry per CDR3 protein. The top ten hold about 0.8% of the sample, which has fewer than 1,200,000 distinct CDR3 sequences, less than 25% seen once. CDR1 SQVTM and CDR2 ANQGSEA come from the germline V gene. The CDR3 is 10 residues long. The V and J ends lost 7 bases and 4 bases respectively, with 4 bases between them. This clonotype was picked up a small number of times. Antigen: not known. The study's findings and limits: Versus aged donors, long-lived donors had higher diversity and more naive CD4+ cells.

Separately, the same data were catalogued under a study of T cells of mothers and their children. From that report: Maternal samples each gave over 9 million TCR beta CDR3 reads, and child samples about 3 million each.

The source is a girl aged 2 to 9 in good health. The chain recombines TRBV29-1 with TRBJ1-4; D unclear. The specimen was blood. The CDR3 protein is CSAINEKLFF. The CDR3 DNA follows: TGCAGCGCTATTAATGAAAAACTGTTTTTT.